A single T cell receptor (beta chain) is shown here with its context. This clonotype was seen a single time. Its target antigen remains unknown. Base qualities are not provided; no much larger clone lies one nucleotide away. The sample is drawn from a study of blood T cells in healthy people across ages (dated by TCRdb to the mid-2010s). At the level of the whole study: Template switching captured roughly one uniquely barcoded TCR beta cDNA molecule per two T cells in model experiments. Using deep sequencing normalized with unique cDNA molecular identifiers, the study measured how TCR beta repertoire diversity changes with age. The donors were divided into four age groups: young (average around 17 years), middle-aged (approximately 39), aged (roughly 66) and long-lived (around 80). To avoid experimental bias, donors of different ages were randomly spread across the sequencing lanes. For two donors (one aged 18 to 30 and one aged 80 or older), the study analyzed two additional independent replicas of 1 million unique cDNA reads from the same blood draw.

Receptor amplification or capture employed 5' RACE. Sequenced on an Illumina HiSeq 2500. A second PCR of about 7 to 12 cycles was run with a J-beta primer mix and a sample-barcoded 5' primer. Each TCR beta cDNA molecule received a unique molecular identifier from a template-switch 5' adaptor carrying 12 random nucleotides. Each sample yielded at least 3 million CDR3-containing paired-end reads. The Mint cDNA synthesis kit, primed by a TRBC-specific oligonucleotide, was used to synthesize first-strand cDNA from all RNA. After uracil-DNA glycosylase treatment, a first 18-cycle PCR used universal primers M1SS and BC2_uni_R on all cDNA. The study's own analysis went as follows. For normalization, 1 million high-quality reads, each with a distinct molecular identifier, were randomly selected from each sample. Reads sharing molecular identifiers were discarded rather than binned into consensus sequences. MiTCR, run with a Q25 quality threshold and the strictest error-elimination algorithm, handled CDR3 identification, clonotype clustering and error correction. A nonparametric unseen species model using Euler transformation provided a lower-bound estimate of total TCR beta diversity. The public reads were quality trimmed at Q25 with fastp and then assembled into clones with MiXCR by TCRdb, keeping productive beta chains. Identical CDR3 protein sequences are pooled into one entry, listed with their most common genes and DNA. TCRdb, not the original authors, processed these V and J calls. This sample gives roughly 1,500,000 distinct CDR3 sequences in total; approximately 40% of them show up just once. 7.9% of the sample rests with the top ten.

What the research found in general, with its limitations: Because donor CMV infection status was unknown, age-related changes in expanded clonotypes were potentially confounded. Bulk unsorted PBMC profiling prevented conclusive comparison of naive and antigen-experienced compartments. Estimates of total diversity based on one million sequenced T cells were regarded as lower bounds and as underestimates. A strong correlation was found between observed TCR beta diversity and the percentage of naive T cells measured by flow cytometry. Compared with the aged group, the long-lived group had more naive CD4+ T cells, fewer expanded clones and increased TCR diversity, a pattern suggesting age selection. As age increased, observed TCR beta diversity per million T cells dropped in a roughly linear way, and a significant reduction was already evident by age 40.

The CDR3 contains 18 residues, cysteine and phenylalanine counted. The CDR3 DNA has 54 bases and is translated from base 1. At the junction V is shortened by 0 bases and J by 1 base, with 17 bases in between. The germline V gene (reference sequence) sets CDR1 to LGHDT and CDR2 to YNNKEL. The roughly 38 donors, aged about 6 to 95 years, were systemically healthy Caucasian individuals from Russia. About 9.6 milliliters of peripheral blood were collected from each donor into EDTA-treated Vacutainer tubes. Ficoll-Paque density-gradient centrifugation was used to isolate PBMCs, with at least 6 million per sample. Trizol reagent was used to extract total RNA from the PBMCs, yielding at least 5 micrograms per sample. Naive CD45RAhigh/CD27high T cell percentages were measured by flow cytometry on a PBMC aliquot from every donor.

The sequence was obtained from a woman aged 18-30 years in good health. Rearrangement joined TRBV3-1 to TRBJ2-3; confidence is insufficient to name the D gene. Sample: blood. The sequenced DNA is TGTGCCAGCAGCCAAGATCGCACCAGGCGCGCGGGCACAGATACGCAGTATTTT. Its coded protein is CASSQDRTRRAGTDTQYF.